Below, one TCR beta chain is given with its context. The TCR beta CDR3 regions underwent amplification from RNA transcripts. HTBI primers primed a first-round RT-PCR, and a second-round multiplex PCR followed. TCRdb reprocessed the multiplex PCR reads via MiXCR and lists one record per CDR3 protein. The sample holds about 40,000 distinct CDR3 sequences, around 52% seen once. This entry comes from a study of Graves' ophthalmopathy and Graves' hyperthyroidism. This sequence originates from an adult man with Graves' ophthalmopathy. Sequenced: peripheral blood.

The chain's CDR3 is CASGLELAGGRGTGELFF. The DNA for the CDR3 is TGTGCTAGTGGTTTAGAACTAGCGGGAGGGAGGGGCACCGGGGAGCTGTTTTTT. The chain links TRBV12-5 to TRBJ2-2; 13 bases are shared with TRBD2. Looked up from germline, CDR1 is LGHNT and CDR2 is FRNRAP. The CDR3 runs 18 residues. V dropped 3 bases and J dropped 4; count of bases not matched to a gene: 8.